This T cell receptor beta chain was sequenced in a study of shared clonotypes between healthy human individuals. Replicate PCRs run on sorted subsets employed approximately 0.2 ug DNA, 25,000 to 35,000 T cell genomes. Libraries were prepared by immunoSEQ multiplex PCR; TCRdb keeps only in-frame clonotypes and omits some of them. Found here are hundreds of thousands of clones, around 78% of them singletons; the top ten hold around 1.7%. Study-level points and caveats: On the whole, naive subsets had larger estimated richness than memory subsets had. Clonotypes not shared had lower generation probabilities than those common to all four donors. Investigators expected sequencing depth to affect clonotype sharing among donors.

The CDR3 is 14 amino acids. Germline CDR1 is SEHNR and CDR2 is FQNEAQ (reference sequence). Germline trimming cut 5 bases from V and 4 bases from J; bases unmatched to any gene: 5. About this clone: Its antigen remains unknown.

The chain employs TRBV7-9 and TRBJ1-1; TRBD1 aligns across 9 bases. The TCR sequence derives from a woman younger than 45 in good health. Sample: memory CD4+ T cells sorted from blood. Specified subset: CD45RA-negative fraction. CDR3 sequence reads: CASSQKQGATEAFF. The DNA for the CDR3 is TGTGCCAGCAGCCAAAAACAGGGGGCCACTGAAGCTTTCTTT. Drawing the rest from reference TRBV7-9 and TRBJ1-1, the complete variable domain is DTGVSQNPRHKITKRGQNVTFRCDPISEHNRLYWYRQTLGQGPEFLTYFQNEAQLEKSRLLSDRFSAERPKGSFSTLEIQRTEQGDSAMYLCASSQKQGATEAFFGQGTRLTVV.